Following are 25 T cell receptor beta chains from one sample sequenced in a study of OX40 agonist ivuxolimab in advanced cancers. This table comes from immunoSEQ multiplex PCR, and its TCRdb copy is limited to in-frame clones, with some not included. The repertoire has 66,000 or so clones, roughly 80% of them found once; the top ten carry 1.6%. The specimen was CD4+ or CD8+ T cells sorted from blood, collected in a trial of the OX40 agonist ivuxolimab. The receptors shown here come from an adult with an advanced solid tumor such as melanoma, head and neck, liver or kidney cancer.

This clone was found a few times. The CDR3 reads CASSASTDRVAGYTF. The CDR3 DNA reads TGTGCCAGTAGTGCCTCGACCGACAGGGTGGCTGGCTACACCTTC. The chain combines TRBV19 with TRBJ1-2; 7 bases agree with TRBD1. This CDR3 region has 15 residues. Trimming took 5 bases from V and 7 from J; bases not matched to a gene: 13. Germline V gives CDR1 LNHDA, CDR2 SQIVND (reference sequence).

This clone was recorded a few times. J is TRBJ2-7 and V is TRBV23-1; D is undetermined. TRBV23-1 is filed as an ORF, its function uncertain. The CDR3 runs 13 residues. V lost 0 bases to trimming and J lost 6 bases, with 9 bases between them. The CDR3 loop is CASSQSLGTEQYF. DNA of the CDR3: TGCGCCAGCAGTCAATCCTTGGGCACCGAGCAGTACTTC.

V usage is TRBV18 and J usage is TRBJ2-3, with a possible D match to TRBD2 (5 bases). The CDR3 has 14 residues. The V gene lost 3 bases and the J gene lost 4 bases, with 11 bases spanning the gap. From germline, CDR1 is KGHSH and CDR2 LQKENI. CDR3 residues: CASSPPGVPDTQYF. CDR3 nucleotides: TGTGCCAGCTCACCTCCCGGGGTCCCAGATACGCAGTATTTT.

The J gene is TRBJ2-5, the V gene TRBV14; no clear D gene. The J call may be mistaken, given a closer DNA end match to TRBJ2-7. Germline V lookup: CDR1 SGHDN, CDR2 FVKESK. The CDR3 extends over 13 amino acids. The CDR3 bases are TGTGCCAGCAGCCCCGTGGTTTGGTACGAGCAGTACTTC. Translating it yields CASSPVVWYEQYF.

CDR3 loop: CASSELGQGLNQPQHF. CDR3 coding DNA: TGTGCCAGCAGTGAATTAGGGCAGGGTTTGAATCAGCCCCAGCATTTT. The chain has TRBV2 and TRBJ1-5; D may be TRBD1 (5 bases). The V end lost 2 bases, the J end lost 4 bases, and 15 bases lay between the germline ends. CDR3 length equals 16 residues. Looked up from germline, CDR1 is SNHLY and CDR2 is FYNNEI.

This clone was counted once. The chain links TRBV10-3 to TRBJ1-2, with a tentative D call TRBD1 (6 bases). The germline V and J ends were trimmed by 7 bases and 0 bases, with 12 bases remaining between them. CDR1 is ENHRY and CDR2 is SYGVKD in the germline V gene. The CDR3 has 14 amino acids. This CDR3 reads CAINWDIANYGYTF. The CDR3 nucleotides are TGTGCCATCAACTGGGACATAGCTAACTATGGCTACACCTTC.

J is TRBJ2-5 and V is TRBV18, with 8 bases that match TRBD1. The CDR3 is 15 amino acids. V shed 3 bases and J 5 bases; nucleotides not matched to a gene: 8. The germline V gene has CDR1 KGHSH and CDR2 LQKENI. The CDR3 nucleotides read TGTGCCAGCTCACCCCTTGCAGGGGGCTTGGAGACCCAGTACTTC. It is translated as CASSPLAGGLETQYF. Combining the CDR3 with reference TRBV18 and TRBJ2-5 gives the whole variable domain NAGVMQNPRHLVRRRGQEARLRCSPMKGHSHVYWYRQLPEEGLKFMVYLQKENIIDESGMPKERFSAEFPKEGPSILRIQQVVRGDSAAYFCASSPLAGGLETQYFGPGTRLLVL.

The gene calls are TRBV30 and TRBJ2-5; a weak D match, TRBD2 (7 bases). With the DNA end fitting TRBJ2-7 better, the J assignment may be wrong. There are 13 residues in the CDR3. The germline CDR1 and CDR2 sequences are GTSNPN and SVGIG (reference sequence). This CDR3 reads CAWSKGGSYEQYF. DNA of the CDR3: TGTGCCTGGAGTAAGGGGGGGAGCTACGAGCAGTACTTC.

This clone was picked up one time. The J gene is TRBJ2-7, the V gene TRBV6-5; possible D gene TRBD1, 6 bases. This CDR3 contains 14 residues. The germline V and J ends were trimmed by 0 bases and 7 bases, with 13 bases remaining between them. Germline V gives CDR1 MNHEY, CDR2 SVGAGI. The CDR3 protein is CASSYSRDMWEQYF. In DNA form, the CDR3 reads TGTGCCAGCAGTTACTCCCGGGACATGTGGGAGCAGTACTTC.

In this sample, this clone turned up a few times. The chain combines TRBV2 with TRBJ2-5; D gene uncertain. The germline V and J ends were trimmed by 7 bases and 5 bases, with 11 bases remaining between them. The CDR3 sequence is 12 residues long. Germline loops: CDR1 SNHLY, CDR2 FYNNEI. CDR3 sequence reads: CASNLSWETQYF. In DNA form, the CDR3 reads TGTGCCAGCAACCTAAGTTGGGAGACCCAGTACTTC.

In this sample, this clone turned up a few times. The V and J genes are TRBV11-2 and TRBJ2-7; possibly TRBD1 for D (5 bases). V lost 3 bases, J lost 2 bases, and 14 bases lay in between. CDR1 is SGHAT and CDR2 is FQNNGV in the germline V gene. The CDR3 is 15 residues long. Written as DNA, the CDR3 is TGTGCCAGCAGCTTTACAGGTAGATTTCCCTACGAGCAGTACTTC. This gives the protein CASSFTGRFPYEQYF.

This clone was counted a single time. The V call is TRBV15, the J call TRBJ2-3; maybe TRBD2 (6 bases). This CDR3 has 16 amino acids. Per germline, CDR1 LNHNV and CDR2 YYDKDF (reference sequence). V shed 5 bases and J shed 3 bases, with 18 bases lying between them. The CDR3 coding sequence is TGTGCCACCAGCCTACGTGTTTTAGCGGAGACAGATACGCAGTATTTT. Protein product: CATSLRVLAETDTQYF.

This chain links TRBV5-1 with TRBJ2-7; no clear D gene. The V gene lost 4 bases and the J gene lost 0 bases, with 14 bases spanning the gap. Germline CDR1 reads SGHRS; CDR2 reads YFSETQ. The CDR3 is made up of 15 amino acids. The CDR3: CASSRSGWNSYEQYF. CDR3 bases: TGCGCCAGCAGCCGATCGGGTTGGAACTCCTACGAGCAGTACTTC.

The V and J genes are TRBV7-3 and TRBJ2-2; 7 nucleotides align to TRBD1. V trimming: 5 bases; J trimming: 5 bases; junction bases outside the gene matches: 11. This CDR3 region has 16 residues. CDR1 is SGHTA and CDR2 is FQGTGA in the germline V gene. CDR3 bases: TGTGCCAGCAGCCCTGCGACAGGGTTTGTAACCGGGGAGCTGTTTTTT. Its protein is CASSPATGFVTGELFF.

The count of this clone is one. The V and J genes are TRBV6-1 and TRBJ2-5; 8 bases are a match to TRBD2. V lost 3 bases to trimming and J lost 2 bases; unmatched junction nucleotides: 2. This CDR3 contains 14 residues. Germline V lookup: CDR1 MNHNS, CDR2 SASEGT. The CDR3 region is CASSDGGGQETQYF. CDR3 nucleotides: TGTGCCAGCAGTGACGGCGGGGGGCAAGAGACCCAGTACTTC.

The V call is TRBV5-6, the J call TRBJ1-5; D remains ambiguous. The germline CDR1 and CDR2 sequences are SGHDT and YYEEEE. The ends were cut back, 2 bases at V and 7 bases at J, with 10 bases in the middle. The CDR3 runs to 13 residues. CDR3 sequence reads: CASSFLLGQPQHF. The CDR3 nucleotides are TGTGCCAGCAGCTTTCTGCTCGGGCAGCCCCAGCATTTT. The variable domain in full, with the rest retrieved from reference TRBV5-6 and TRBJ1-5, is DAGVTQSPTHLIKTRGQQVTLRCSPKSGHDTVSWYQQALGQGPQFIFQYYEEEERQRGNFPDRFSGHQFPNYSSELNVNALLLGDSALYLCASSFLLGQPQHFGDGTRLSIL.

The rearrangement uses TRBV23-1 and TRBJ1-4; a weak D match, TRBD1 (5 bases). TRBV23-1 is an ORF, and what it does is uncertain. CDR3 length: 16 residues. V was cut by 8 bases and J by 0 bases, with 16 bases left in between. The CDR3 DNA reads TGCGCCAGCGTCGGCTCAGGGAATGCAACTAATGAAAAACTGTTTTTT. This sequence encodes CASVGSGNATNEKLFF.

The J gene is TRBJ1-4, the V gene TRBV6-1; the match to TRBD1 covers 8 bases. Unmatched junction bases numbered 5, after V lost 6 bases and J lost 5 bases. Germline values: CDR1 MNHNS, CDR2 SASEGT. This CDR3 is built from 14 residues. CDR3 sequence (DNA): TGTGCCAGCAGCCCGGGACAGGAAAATGAAAAACTGTTTTTT. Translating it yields CASSPGQENEKLFF.

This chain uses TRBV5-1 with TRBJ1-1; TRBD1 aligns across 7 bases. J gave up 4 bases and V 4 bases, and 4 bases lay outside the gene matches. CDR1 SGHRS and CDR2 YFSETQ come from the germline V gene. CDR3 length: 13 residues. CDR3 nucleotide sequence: TGCGCCAGCAGCGCTGGGGACAGCACTGAAGCTTTCTTT. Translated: CASSAGDSTEAFF.

The CDR3 spells CASSPLRDTEAFF. The CDR3, as DNA: TGTGCCAGCTCACCACTCCGGGACACTGAAGCTTTCTTT. The chain is built from TRBV18 and TRBJ1-1, with D uncertain. The germline gives CDR1 KGHSH, CDR2 LQKENI. Trimming took off 1 base at V and 3 bases at J, with 6 bases between the two ends. The CDR3 loop spans 13 amino acids.

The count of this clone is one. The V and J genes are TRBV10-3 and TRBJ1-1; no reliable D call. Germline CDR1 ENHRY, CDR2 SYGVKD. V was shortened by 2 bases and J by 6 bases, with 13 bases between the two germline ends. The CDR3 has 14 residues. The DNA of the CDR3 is TGTGCCATCAGTGAGGTGCTGGGTGGCGCTGAAGCTTTCTTT. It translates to CAISEVLGGAEAFF.

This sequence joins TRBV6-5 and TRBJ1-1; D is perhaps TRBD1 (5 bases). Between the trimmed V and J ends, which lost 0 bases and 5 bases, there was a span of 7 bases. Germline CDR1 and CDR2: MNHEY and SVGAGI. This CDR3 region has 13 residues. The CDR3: CASSYSGATEAFF. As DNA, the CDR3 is TGTGCCAGCAGTTACTCAGGGGCTACTGAAGCTTTCTTT.

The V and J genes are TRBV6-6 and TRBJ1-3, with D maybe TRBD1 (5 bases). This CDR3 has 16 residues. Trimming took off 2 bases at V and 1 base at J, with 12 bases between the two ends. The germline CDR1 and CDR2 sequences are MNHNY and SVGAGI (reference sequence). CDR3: CASSYPRGESGNTIYF. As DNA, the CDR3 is TGTGCCAGCAGTTACCCCCGGGGGGAATCTGGAAACACCATATATTTT.

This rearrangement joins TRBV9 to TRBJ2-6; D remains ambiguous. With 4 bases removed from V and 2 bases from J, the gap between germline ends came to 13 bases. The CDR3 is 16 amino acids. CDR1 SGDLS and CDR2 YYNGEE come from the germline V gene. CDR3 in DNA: TGTGCCAGCAGCCGCAATGAAGGTCCTGGGGCCAACGTCCTGACTTTC. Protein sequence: CASSRNEGPGANVLTF.

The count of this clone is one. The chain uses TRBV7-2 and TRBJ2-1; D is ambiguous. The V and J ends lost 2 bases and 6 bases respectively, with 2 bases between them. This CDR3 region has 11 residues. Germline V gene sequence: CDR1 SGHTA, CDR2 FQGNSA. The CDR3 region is CASSLFNEQFF. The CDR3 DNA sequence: TGTGCCAGCAGCTTATTCAATGAGCAGTTCTTC. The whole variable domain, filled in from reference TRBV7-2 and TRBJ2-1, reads GAGVSQSPSNKVTEKGKDVELRCDPISGHTALYWYRQSLGQGLEFLIYFQGNSAPDKSGLPSDRFSAERTGGSVSTLTIQRTQQEDSAVYLCASSLFNEQFFGPGTRLTVL.